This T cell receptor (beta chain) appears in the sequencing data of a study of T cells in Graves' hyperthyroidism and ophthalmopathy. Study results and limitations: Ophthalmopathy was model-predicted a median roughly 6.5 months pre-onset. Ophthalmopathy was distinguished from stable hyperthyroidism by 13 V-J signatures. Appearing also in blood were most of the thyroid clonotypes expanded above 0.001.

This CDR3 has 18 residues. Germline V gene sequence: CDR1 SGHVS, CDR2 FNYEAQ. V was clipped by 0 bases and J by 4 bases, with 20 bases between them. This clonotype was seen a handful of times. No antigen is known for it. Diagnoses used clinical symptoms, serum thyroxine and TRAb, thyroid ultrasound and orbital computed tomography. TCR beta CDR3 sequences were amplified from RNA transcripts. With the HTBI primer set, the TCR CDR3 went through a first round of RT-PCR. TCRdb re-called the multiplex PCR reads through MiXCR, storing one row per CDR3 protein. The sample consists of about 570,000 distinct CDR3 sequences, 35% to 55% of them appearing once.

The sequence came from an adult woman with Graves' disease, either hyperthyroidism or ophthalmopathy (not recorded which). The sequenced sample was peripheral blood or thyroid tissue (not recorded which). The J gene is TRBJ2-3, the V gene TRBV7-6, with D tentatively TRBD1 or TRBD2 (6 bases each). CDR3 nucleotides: TGTGCCAGCAGCTTAGCGATTCGGGGGCGTAGGTTCCCAGATACGCAGTATTTT. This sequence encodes CASSLAIRGRRFPDTQYF.